Listed here is a single TCR beta chain. Its target is not known. This record comes from a study of T cell responses to AZD1222 COVID-19 vaccine. Study-wide background: Combined were second doses at about 4 or about 12 weeks. Findings and limits, study-wide: Among AZD1222 vaccinees, only 5 to 7 were seropositive at baseline. With dominance at 160-218 and 743-854, vaccine-associated CD4 TCRs spanned spike.

Some clones are missing from TCRdb's copy, which holds only in-frame ones; the method was immunoSEQ multiplex PCR. The table has 180,000 or so clones, around 95% seen once. The CDR3 totals 15 residues. Germline assignment: CDR1 MNHEY and CDR2 SMNVEV (reference sequence). V dropped 4 bases and J dropped 7 bases, with 14 bases sitting between them. The sample here was peripheral blood, taken on day 0 of AZD1222 vaccination. This receptor was identified in an adult in good health. The V and J genes are TRBV27 and TRBJ1-6, with a possible D match to TRBD1 (5 bases). CDR3 residues: CASSSDGDENSPLHF. In DNA form, the CDR3 reads TGTGCCAGCAGTTCGGATGGGGACGAGAATTCACCCCTCCACTTT.